This TCR beta chain originates from a study of vaccination effects on CD4 cells after COVID-19. Whole-study context: Participants received two doses of either the BNT162b2 or mRNA-1273 vaccine.

The CDR3 consists of 12 residues. Trimming cost V 3 bases and J 8 bases, with 5 bases left between them. Of note for this clone: Its antigen is currently unknown.

The study, taken as a whole, reports: In people who had recovered, most post-vaccine spike-reactive clones were new vaccine-induced clones.

Using immunoSEQ multiplex PCR, the repertoire was profiled, and TCRdb retains in-frame clones only, with some absent. Altogether roughly 25,000 clones are present, about three quarters being singletons, with the ten largest covering under 25%. Ahead of sequencing, the ViraFEST assay grew antigen-specific CD4+ T cells using viral peptide pools. When around nine days of culture had elapsed, CD4+ T cells were isolated. This person caught SARS-CoV-2 sometime from March to December 2020, and PCR testing confirmed the infection. PBMC cultures contained two million cells per well, 7.5 to 10 IU/ml IL-2 and about 9.7 ug/ml peptides.

This chain connects TRBV12-3 or TRBV12-4 to TRBJ1-6; D gene unclear. The TCR originated in a human donor who had a prior SARS-CoV-2 infection. Sequenced material: CD4+ T cells from PBMCs cultured with HCoV-NL63 spike peptides, taken before COVID-19 vaccination. CDR3 residues: CASSFWDSPLHF. The CDR3 DNA reads as TGTGCCAGCAGTTTCTGGGATTCACCCCTCCACTTT.